The entry that follows covers one T cell receptor (beta chain) sequence. Sequenced by immunoSEQ multiplex PCR; TCRdb stores in-frame clones only, minus some. The sample comprises over 400,000 clones, roughly 89% of which are singletons, and about 2.5% rests with the top ten. CDR3 length: 15 amino acids. V was clipped by 4 bases and J by 8 bases, with 17 bases between them. CDR1 and CDR2 from the germline V gene are KGHDR and SFDVKD. Treatment noted: roughly 20 received Ad26.COV2.S at low or high dose, single or two shots; roughly 5 received placebo; per-sample allocation not given. Day 63 after the first vaccine or placebo injection was the time point for sampling. This specimen comes from a study of Ad26.COV2.S vaccination and SARS-CoV-2 variants. Study details: Ad26.COV2.S was injected intramuscularly once or twice, 56 days apart.

The receptor was derived from a person aged 18-60 years who received the Ad26.COV2.S COVID-19 vaccine or a placebo. The material sequenced was peripheral blood, taken in a trial of Ad26.COV2.S vaccine versus placebo. The V and J genes are TRBV24-1 and TRBJ1-5; D possibly corresponds to TRBD1 (5 bases). CDR3 sequence reads: CATSEGTGPFEPQHF. CDR3 nucleotide sequence: TGTGCCACCAGTGAAGGGACGGGCCCTTTTGAGCCCCAGCATTTT.